The rows below give T cell receptor beta chains drawn from one sample of a study of T-cell reconstitution after alpha-beta-depleted transplantation in children. TCRdb analysed the PCR reads with MiXCR anew, one entry per CDR3 protein. Of about 300,000 distinct CDR3 sequences listed, roughly a tenth are singletons. The input for sequencing was PBMCs, taken before TCRalphabeta/CD19-depleted stem cell transplant. The receptor set was obtained from a boy in the first two years of life with acute myeloid leukemia, due to receive a stem cell transplant. Both conserved end residues are part of each CDR3. Each record gives: J gene, V gene, D gene, clone size, CDR3 protein, CDR3 DNA. A D gene is named only where the DNA matches it firmly. Not all rows give a size; the values are once, few, many and, for expanded clones, a class.

TRBJ2-2 TRBV7-8 . many CASSLPLEPTGELFF TGTGCCAGCAGCTTGCCCTTAGAACCGACCGGGGAGCTGTTTTTT
TRBJ2-5 TRBV5-1 TRBD2 many CASSLVLAGFRETQYF TGCGCCAGCAGCTTGGTTTTAGCGGGGTTTCGAGAGACCCAGTACTTC
TRBJ2-5 TRBV12-3/TRBV12-4 TRBD1 few CASTRTGGRETQYF TGTGCCAGCACAAGGACAGGGGGGCGAGAGACCCAGTACTTC
TRBJ1-6 TRBV20-1 . many CSASSGGNLNSPLHF TGCAGTGCTAGCTCCGGCGGCAATCTCAATTCACCCCTCCACTTT
TRBJ2-2 TRBV7-9 TRBD1 many CASSSPRGRNTGELFF TGTGCCAGCAGCTCCCCTAGGGGGCGGAACACCGGGGAGCTGTTTTTT
TRBJ2-7 TRBV27 . many CASSLPGSIHEQYF TGTGCCAGCAGTTTACCCGGGAGTATCCACGAGCAGTACTTC
TRBJ1-5 TRBV12-3/TRBV12-4 . many CASSLDRPVSNQPQHF TGTGCCAGCAGTTTAGATAGGCCAGTTAGCAATCAGCCCCAGCATTTT
TRBJ2-7 TRBV10-3 . many CAISPLGGHEQYF TGTGCCATCAGTCCGCTCGGGGGCCACGAGCAGTACTTC
TRBJ2-5 TRBV5-1 . . CASSNSRHNWEETQYF TGCGCCAGCAGCAACAGCAGACATAACTGGGAAGAGACCCAGTACTTC
TRBJ2-7 TRBV27 . few CASRTGRDPYEQYF TGTGCCAGCCGTACAGGGAGGGATCCCTACGAGCAGTACTTC
TRBJ1-5 TRBV29-1 TRBD1 many CSVETGVNQPQHF TGCAGCGTTGAGACAGGGGTCAATCAGCCCCAGCATTTT
TRBJ2-2 TRBV6-1 TRBD1 few CASSPWWDSSTGELFF TGTGCCAGCAGTCCGTGGTGGGACAGTAGTACCGGGGAGCTGTTTTTT
TRBJ1-5 TRBV18 . many CASSPGINQPQHF TGTGCCAGCTCACCAGGAATCAATCAGCCCCAGCATTTT
TRBJ2-7 TRBV12-3/TRBV12-4 TRBD1 few CASSPGQGESYEQYF TGTGCCAGCAGTCCGGGACAGGGCGAGTCCTACGAGCAGTACTTC
TRBJ2-3 TRBV12-3/TRBV12-4 . many CASSPARTSATDTQYF TGTGCCAGCAGTCCGGCCCGAACTAGTGCCACAGATACGCAGTATTTT
TRBJ1-4 TRBV12-3/TRBV12-4 . many CASSPRPPGSTNEKLFF TGTGCCAGCAGTCCGCGGCCCCCAGGGTCAACTAATGAAAAACTGTTTTTT
TRBJ1-4 TRBV6-5 . many CASRTVGHEKLFF TGTGCCAGCAGAACCGTGGGGCATGAAAAACTGTTTTTT
TRBJ2-1 TRBV25-1 . few CASSEYEGGKNYNEQFF TGTGCCAGCAGTGAGTACGAGGGGGGAAAAAACTACAATGAGCAGTTCTTC
TRBJ1-2 TRBV5-6 . few CARGPGPLYSGYTF TGTGCCAGGGGCCCCGGGCCCTTATATTCGGGCTACACCTTC
TRBJ2-3 TRBV12-3/TRBV12-4 . many CASSHSTDTQYF TGTGCCAGCAGCCATAGCACAGATACGCAGTATTTT
TRBJ2-7 TRBV10-3 TRBD2 few CAIRTSGRDYEQYF TGTGCCATCAGGACTAGCGGGAGGGACTACGAGCAGTACTTC
TRBJ2-3 TRBV7-9 . many CASSLVGTRRTDTQYF TGTGCCAGCAGCTTAGTAGGTACTCGACGCACAGATACGCAGTATTTT
TRBJ2-3 TRBV9 . many CASSVERQFTDTQYF TGTGCCAGCAGCGTAGAGAGACAATTCACAGATACGCAGTATTTT
TRBJ1-5 TRBV27 . many CASSLDRWSNQPQHF TGTGCCAGCAGCCTTGACAGGTGGAGCAATCAGCCCCAGCATTTT
TRBJ1-5 TRBV7-8 . many CASSLGSNSNQPQHF TGTGCCAGCAGCTTAGGCAGCAATAGCAATCAGCCCCAGCATTTT
TRBJ2-7 TRBV5-1 . few CASSLGALQTYEQYF TGCGCCAGCAGCTTGGGGGCCCTGCAGACCTACGAGCAGTACTTC
TRBJ2-3 TRBV5-1 . many CASSLAAGSTDTQYF TGCGCCAGCAGCTTGGCGGCGGGGAGCACAGATACGCAGTATTTT
TRBJ2-1 TRBV6-1 TRBD2 . CASSPLWTSGRGGNEQFF TGTGCCAGCAGTCCTCTTTGGACTAGCGGGAGAGGTGGCAATGAGCAGTTCTTC